This note documents a single TCR beta chain sequence. TCRdb's copy holds only in-frame clones and misses some; the assay was immunoSEQ multiplex PCR. The sample shows 99,000 or so clones, 70% to 90% of them seen only once. Deletions cut 0 bases from V and 2 bases from J, with 20 bases between. The germline CDR1 and CDR2 sequences are SGHDT and YYEEEE. The CDR3 consists of 18 residues. These data belong to a study of T cell responses to AZD1222 COVID-19 vaccine. The source of this sequence is an adult in good health. V usage is TRBV5-6 and J usage is TRBJ2-5; D possibly uses TRBD1 or TRBD2 (6 bases each). This sample comprised peripheral blood, obtained on day 0 of AZD1222 vaccination. The CDR3 DNA sequence: TGTGCCAGCAGCTTGGATCTTTACGGGGGCCACCAACAAGAGACCCAGTACTTC. Residues: CASSLDLYGGHQQETQYF.